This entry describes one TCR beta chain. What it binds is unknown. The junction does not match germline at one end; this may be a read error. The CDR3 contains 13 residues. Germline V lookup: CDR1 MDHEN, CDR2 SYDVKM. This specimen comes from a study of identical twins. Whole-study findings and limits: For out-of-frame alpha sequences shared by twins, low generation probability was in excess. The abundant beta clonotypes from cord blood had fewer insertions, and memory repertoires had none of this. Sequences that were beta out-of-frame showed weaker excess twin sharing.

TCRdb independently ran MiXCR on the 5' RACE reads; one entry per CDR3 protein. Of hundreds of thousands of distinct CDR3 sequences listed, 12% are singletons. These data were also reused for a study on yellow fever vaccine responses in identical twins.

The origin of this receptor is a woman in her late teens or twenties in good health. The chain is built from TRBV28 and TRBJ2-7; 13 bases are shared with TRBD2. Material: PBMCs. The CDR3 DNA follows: TGTGCCAGCAGTTCCACCGCGGGACTAGCGGGATCTTTC. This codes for CASSSTAGLAGSF. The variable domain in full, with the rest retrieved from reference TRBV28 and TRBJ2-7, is DVKVTQSSRYLVKRTGEKVFLECVQDMDHENMFWYRQDPGLGLRLIYFSYDVKMKEKGDIPEGYSVSREKKERFSLILESASTNQTSMYLCASSSTAGLAGSFGPGTRLTVT.